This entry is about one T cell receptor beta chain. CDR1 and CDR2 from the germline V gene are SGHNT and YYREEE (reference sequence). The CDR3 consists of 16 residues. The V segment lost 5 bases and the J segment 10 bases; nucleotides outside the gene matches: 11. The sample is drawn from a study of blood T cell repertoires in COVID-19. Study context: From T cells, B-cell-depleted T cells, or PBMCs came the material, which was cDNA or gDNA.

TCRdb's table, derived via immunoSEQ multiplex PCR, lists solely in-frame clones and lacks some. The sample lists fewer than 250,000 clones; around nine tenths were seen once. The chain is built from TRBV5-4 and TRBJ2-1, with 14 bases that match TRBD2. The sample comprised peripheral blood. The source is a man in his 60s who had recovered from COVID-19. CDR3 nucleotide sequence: TGTGCCAGCAGTCCGGGGACTAGCGGGGGCGAACGAGAGCAGTTCTTC. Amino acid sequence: CASSPGTSGGEREQFF.